The T cell receptor (beta chain) under discussion was sequenced for a study of T cells after posttransplantation cyclophosphamide. Control samples came 1 year after myeloablative marrow transplants with methotrexate plus calcineurin inhibitor. Method: immunoSEQ multiplex PCR; TCRdb's copy keeps in-frame clones and lacks some. The table includes 20,000 to 25,000 clones, roughly nine tenths detected once. CDR1 and CDR2 from the germline V gene are SGHRS and YFSETQ. The CDR3 has 16 amino acids. V shed 0 bases, J shed 6 bases, and the junction held 8 bases outside the gene matches. Turning to this clone: The antigen is unknown.

Whole-study findings and limits: Later post-transplant blood repertoires were often dominated by donor CD8+ memory clones.

The sequence was obtained from a female patient aged 25-40 years who received an allogeneic stem cell transplant from an unrelated donor, was CMV-positive, and had acute and chronic GVHD. Among the T cells, some may be from the graft donor. Sequenced here: PBMCs, sampled approximately twelve months after allogeneic stem cell transplant with calcineurin inhibitor and methotrexate. The rearrangement joins TRBV5-1 to TRBJ2-3; TRBD2 aligns across 9 bases. CDR3 region: CASSLAGGRAGDTQYF. CDR3 in DNA: TGCGCCAGCAGCTTGGCTGGCGGGAGGGCGGGGGATACGCAGTATTTT.